The 15 T cell receptor beta chains reported below all come from one sample, sequenced in a study of early T cells in non-severe SARS-CoV-2 infection. TCRdb re-derived calls from the 5' RACE reads in MiXCR, one entry per CDR3 protein. The sample lists approximately 81,000 distinct CDR3 sequences, roughly an eighth occurring once. Specimen: whole blood. The receptors come from an adult who was a healthcare worker with PCR-confirmed SARS-CoV-2 infection or an uninfected control (not recorded which).

The chain couples TRBV6-6 to TRBJ1-1; D is ambiguous. Germline values: CDR1 MNHNY, CDR2 SVGAGI (reference sequence). The CDR3 loop spans 13 amino acids. Trimming took off 5 bases at V and 10 bases at J, with 17 bases between the two ends. The CDR3 region has the DNA TGTGCCAGCAGTACAGAGGACCCCAGGAGAGCTTTCTTT. This codes for CASSTEDPRRAFF.

This clonotype has more than one count but fewer than ten. The CDR3 DNA is TGCAGTGCTACTACAGGTTACGGGCGCGAGCAGTACTTC. It yields the protein CSATTGYGREQYF. The chain couples TRBV20-1 to TRBJ2-7, with a tentative D call TRBD1 (5 bases). Germline CDR1 is DFQATT and CDR2 is SNEGSKA (reference sequence). V shed 4 bases and J shed 6 bases, with 16 bases lying between them. CDR3 length: 13 residues.

The chain employs TRBV18 and TRBJ2-1; 9 bases are a match to TRBD2. V gave up 0 bases and J gave up 8 bases; unmatched junction bases: 5. The CDR3 totals 15 residues. Germline-derived CDR1 and CDR2 are KGHSH and LQKENI. CDR3 sequence (DNA): TGTGCCAGCTCACCACCGAAACCTAGCGGGGATGAGCAGTTCTTC. Amino acids: CASSPPKPSGDEQFF.

In its sample, this clonotype was seen a few times. This chain joins TRBV20-1 and TRBJ1-1, with D perhaps matching TRBD1 (5 bases). This CDR3 is built from 13 residues. Trimming pared 6 bases from V and 2 bases from J, leaving 13 bases between. From germline, CDR1 is DFQATT and CDR2 SNEGSKA (reference sequence). The CDR3 protein is CSAGLDRNTEAFF. DNA of the CDR3: TGCAGTGCAGGTCTCGACAGAAACACTGAAGCTTTCTTT.

This chain links TRBV7-9 with TRBJ1-1, with TRBD1 identical over 7 bases. CDR3 length: 15 amino acids. V was pared by 11 bases and J by 8 bases, with 20 bases of the junction left unmatched. The germline V gene has CDR1 SEHNR and CDR2 FQNEAQ (reference sequence). The CDR3 spells CAWRPDRDGGIEAFF. DNA for the CDR3: TGTGCCTGGAGACCTGACAGGGACGGTGGGATAGAAGCTTTCTTT.

Only a few counts were recorded for this clonotype. The chain employs TRBV20-1 and TRBJ1-5; 7 bases match TRBD1. This CDR3 region has 12 residues. Germline lookup yields CDR1 DFQATT and CDR2 SNEGSKA (reference sequence). Losses at the gene ends were 5 bases for V and 5 bases for J; bases not matched to a gene: 3. CDR3 sequence (DNA): TGCAGTGCTCAGGGGGAAGATCAGCCCCAGCATTTT. Protein sequence: CSAQGEDQPQHF.

The rearrangement links TRBV12-3 or TRBV12-4 to TRBJ2-2; D unclear. Deletions cut 6 bases from V and 1 base from J, with 6 bases between. CDR3 length: 13 amino acids. CDR3 sequence (DNA): TGTGCCAGCAGGTCGGGGAACACCGGGGAGCTGTTTTTT. Translation gives CASRSGNTGELFF.

This clonotype was observed a handful of times. The chain recombines TRBV30 with TRBJ2-2; D unclear. Per the germline V gene, CDR1 is GTSNPN and CDR2 is SVGIG (reference sequence). CDR3 length: 11 residues. V was shortened by 0 bases and J by 6 bases, with 2 bases between the two germline ends. The CDR3 DNA reads as TGTGCCTGGAGTGTAGCCGGGGAGCTGTTTTTT. It codes for CAWSVAGELFF.

V usage is TRBV20-1 and J usage is TRBJ2-4; possibly TRBD2 for D (6 bases). Between the trimmed V and J ends, which lost 6 bases and 1 base, there was a span of 16 bases. CDR3 length equals 15 residues. The germline V gene encodes CDR1 DFQATT and CDR2 SNEGSKA (reference sequence). This chain's CDR3 is CSAPREGVAKNIQYF. The DNA for the CDR3 is TGCAGTGCCCCGCGGGAAGGGGTCGCCAAAAACATTCAGTACTTC.

The chain employs TRBV9 and TRBJ1-2; tentative D call: TRBD1 (6 bases). The germline V gene has CDR1 SGDLS and CDR2 YYNGEE. This CDR3 spans 15 amino acids. V lost 0 bases to trimming and J lost 0 bases, with 9 bases between them. The CDR3 coding sequence is TGTGCCAGCAGCGTAGGGGACAAACCTAACTATGGCTACACCTTC. Amino acids: CASSVGDKPNYGYTF.

The chain is built from TRBV30 and TRBJ2-7, with 9 bases matching TRBD2. V was pared by 4 bases and J by 2 bases, with 12 bases of the junction left unmatched. CDR3 length equals 16 residues. In germline, CDR1 is GTSNPN, CDR2 SVGIG (reference sequence). CDR3 loop: CAWNGGSGRIPYEQYF. The CDR3 DNA reads TGTGCCTGGAATGGTGGGAGCGGGAGGATCCCCTACGAGCAGTACTTC.

The CDR3 DNA reads TGTGCCAGCAACTCCTGGGACCTGAACACTGAAGCTTTCTTT. Residues: CASNSWDLNTEAFF. This chain connects TRBV7-9 to TRBJ1-1; perhaps TRBD1 as D (5 bases). Trimming removed 7 bases at V and 0 bases at J, with 12 bases between. Germline V lookup: CDR1 SEHNR, CDR2 FQNEAQ (reference sequence). The CDR3 is made up of 14 amino acids.

The V call is TRBV12-3 or TRBV12-4, the J call TRBJ1-5; weak D call: TRBD1 (6 bases). CDR3 length equals 13 residues. The V end lost 3 bases, the J end lost 7 bases, and 10 bases lay between the germline ends. Written as DNA, the CDR3 is TGTGCCAGCAGTTTTGACAGGCGACAGCCCCAGCATTTT. The encoded protein is CASSFDRRQPQHF.

This clonotype has just a few counts. The chain is built from TRBV30 and TRBJ2-1, with a weak D call TRBD2 (5 bases). The CDR3 is made up of 13 amino acids. V dropped 8 bases and J dropped 0 bases, with 11 bases sitting between them. Germline V gene sequence: CDR1 GTSNPN, CDR2 SVGIG (reference sequence). The CDR3 spells CAQSGDSYNEQFF. The CDR3 DNA follows: TGTGCCCAGAGCGGAGACTCCTACAATGAGCAGTTCTTC.

The chain employs TRBV5-1 and TRBJ2-3, with TRBD2 as a possible D gene (5 bases). The V gene lost 4 bases and the J gene lost 10 bases, with 13 bases spanning the gap. The length of the CDR3 is 12 residues. The germline V gene has CDR1 SGHRS and CDR2 YFSETQ. As DNA, the CDR3 is TGCGCCAGCAGCGAAGGCCCCGGGGCGCAGTATTTT. Translating gives CASSEGPGAQYF.